The 32 T cell receptor beta chains below come from one sample, sequenced in a study of PD-1 blockade in mismatch repair-deficient tumors. Produced via immunoSEQ multiplex PCR; TCRdb's table is partial and in-frame only. The table includes roughly 130,000 clones, 88% detected once. This material consisted of peripheral blood, taken 72 weeks after starting pembrolizumab. The receptors come from an adult with mismatch repair-deficient cancer.

This chain connects TRBV29-1 to TRBJ2-7; 7 bases line up with TRBD1. This CDR3 has 14 residues. Germline V lookup: CDR1 SQVTM, CDR2 ANQGSEA. The junction had 13 bases not matched to a gene; V was cut back by 4 bases and J by 7 bases. The CDR3 sequence is CSVGPAGGRQEQYF. CDR3 DNA sequence: TGCAGCGTTGGCCCCGCAGGGGGACGCCAAGAGCAGTACTTC.

This clone has a single count. This rearrangement joins TRBV12-1 to TRBJ2-2; the table's D call, TRBD1, was not checked against the DNA. TRBV12-1 is an annotated pseudogene. The CDR3 is 16 residues long. The CDR3, as DNA: TGTGCCAGCAGCTTTGCCGGACAGGGGTGCACCGGGGAGCTGTTTTTT. Its translation is CASSFAGQGCTGELFF.

This clone has only a few counts. CDR3 bases: TGTGCCTGGAGCCTAGGGGGTTCTGGAAACACCATATATTTT. Its translation is CAWSLGGSGNTIYF. The chain uses TRBV30 and TRBJ1-3; perhaps TRBD1 as D (6 bases). The CDR3 has 14 residues. Germline CDR1 is GTSNPN and CDR2 is SVGIG (reference sequence). Trimming took off 3 bases at V and 1 base at J, with 10 bases between the two ends.

The rearrangement links TRBV28 to TRBJ2-1; 7 nucleotides match TRBD2. The CDR3 loop spans 16 amino acids. Trimming removed 3 bases from V and 2 bases from J; junction bases left unmatched: 7. Germline CDR1 reads MDHEN; CDR2 reads SYDVKM. CDR3 amino acids: CASSFNSAGPYNEQFF. CDR3 nucleotide sequence: TGTGCCAGCAGTTTTAACTCAGCGGGACCCTACAATGAGCAGTTCTTC. Together with reference TRBV28 and TRBJ2-1, the CDR3 gives the full variable domain: DVKVTQSSRYLVKRTGEKVFLECVQDMDHENMFWYRQDPGLGLRLIYFSYDVKMKEKGDIPEGYSVSREKKERFSLILESASTNQTSMYLCASSFNSAGPYNEQFFGPGTRLTVL.

The gene calls are TRBV5-1 and TRBJ2-7; 7 bases map to TRBD1. Germline CDR1 and CDR2: SGHRS and YFSETQ. V lost 3 bases to trimming and J lost 2 bases; unmatched junction nucleotides: 5. This CDR3 is built from 14 residues. The CDR3 coding sequence is TGCGCCAGCAGCTCAAAGACAGGGCCCTACGAGCAGTACTTC. Amino acid sequence: CASSSKTGPYEQYF.

The chain uses TRBV27 and TRBJ1-2; D remains ambiguous. Germline-derived CDR1 and CDR2 are MNHEY and SMNVEV (reference sequence). With 7 bases removed from V and 1 base from J, the gap between germline ends came to 16 bases. The CDR3 contains 15 residues. Written as DNA, the CDR3 is TGTGCCAGCACTTCCACGGGAGGAGTTAACTATGGCTACACCTTC. This sequence encodes CASTSTGGVNYGYTF.

The chain links TRBV6-6 to TRBJ2-1, with 9 nucleotides matching TRBD1. This CDR3 is built from 15 residues. Germline values: CDR1 MNHNY, CDR2 SVGAGI (reference sequence). V lost 5 bases, J lost 4 bases, and 6 bases stayed unmatched. DNA for the CDR3: TGTGCCAGCAGTCAACAGGGGGCGGTTTACAATGAGCAGTTCTTC. Amino acid sequence: CASSQQGAVYNEQFF.

This rearrangement joins TRBV13 to TRBJ2-4; 12 bases map to TRBD2. Germline V gene data show CDR1 as PRHDT and CDR2 as FYEKMQ (reference sequence). The CDR3 loop spans 16 amino acids. V trimming: 5 bases; J trimming: 4 bases; junction bases outside the gene matches: 6. CDR3 DNA: TGTGCCAGCAGCCCCCGACTAGCGGGGGTGAAAAACATTCAGTACTTC. Translating gives CASSPRLAGVKNIQYF.

This clone was counted only a few times. This sequence joins TRBV16 and TRBJ2-7; 7 nucleotides line up with TRBD1. This CDR3 spans 13 amino acids. The germline gives CDR1 KGHSY, CDR2 FQNENV. The V segment lost 4 bases and the J segment 3 bases; nucleotides outside the gene matches: 3. The CDR3 region is CASSLGTDYEQYF. Written as DNA, the CDR3 is TGTGCCAGCAGCCTCGGGACAGACTACGAGCAGTACTTC.

This chain joins TRBV7-9 and TRBJ2-1; a weak D match, TRBD1 (6 bases). The CDR3 has 18 residues. V gave up 4 bases and J gave up 7 bases, with 26 bases separating them. CDR1 SEHNR and CDR2 FQNEAQ come from the germline V gene (reference sequence). The CDR3 nucleotides read TGTGCCAGCAGCTACCTTAACCCAGGGGTTCCCTGGGTTAATGAGCAGTTCTTC. It translates to CASSYLNPGVPWVNEQFF.

This chain links TRBV28 with TRBJ2-7, with 7 bases lining up with TRBD1. The CDR3 covers 12 residues. Unmatched junction bases numbered 4, after V lost 8 bases and J lost 3 bases. The V gene's germline CDR1 is MDHEN and CDR2 SYDVKM. CDR3 region: CASGDRSYEQYF. In nucleotides, the CDR3 is TGTGCCAGCGGGGACAGAAGCTACGAGCAGTACTTC.

The rearrangement joins TRBV30 to TRBJ2-2; D is possibly TRBD2 (5 bases). The germline V gene encodes CDR1 GTSNPN and CDR2 SVGIG (reference sequence). The ends were cut back, 0 bases at V and 3 bases at J, with 8 bases in the middle. The CDR3 spans 14 residues. In DNA form, the CDR3 reads TGTGCCTGGAGTGTAATGCGGGACACCGGGGAGCTGTTTTTT. Translation gives CAWSVMRDTGELFF.

The V call is TRBV7-9, the J call TRBJ2-3, with D tentatively TRBD1 or TRBD2 (6 bases each). The CDR3 is 15 residues long. Looked up from germline, CDR1 is SEHNR and CDR2 is FQNEAQ (reference sequence). V was shortened by 6 bases and J by 1 base, with 14 bases between the two germline ends. CDR3 loop: CASSNTRGGTDTQYF. CDR3 bases: TGTGCCAGCAGTAACACTAGGGGGGGCACAGATACGCAGTATTTT.

The chain employs TRBV10-3 and TRBJ1-2, with D possibly TRBD1 on 6 matching bases. The CDR3 is 14 amino acids. Trimming removed 3 bases from V and 8 bases from J, with 16 bases in between. Germline assignment: CDR1 ENHRY and CDR2 SYGVKD. DNA of the CDR3: TGTGCCATCAGTGAACGCGACAGGCAAGGCGGCTACACCTTC. This codes for CAISERDRQGGYTF.

This clone appeared a few times. The J gene is TRBJ2-1, the V gene TRBV7-2; a weak D match, TRBD1 (6 bases). Germline V gene sequence: CDR1 SGHTA, CDR2 FQGNSA. This CDR3 contains 17 residues. The V and J ends lost 5 bases and 1 base respectively, with 18 bases between them. Here the CDR3 DNA reads TGTGCCAGCAGCCTCTTAGGGGGACCTAGATCCTACAATGAGCAGTTCTTC. This sequence encodes CASSLLGGPRSYNEQFF.

In this sample, this clone turned up a few times. The genes are TRBV19 and TRBJ1-1; perhaps TRBD1 as D (5 bases). V lost 2 bases and J lost 4, with 11 bases in between. The CDR3 sequence is 14 residues long. Germline-derived CDR1 and CDR2 are LNHDA and SQIVND (reference sequence). The CDR3, as DNA: TGTGCCAGTAGTATAAGCGGGGCGCGCACTGAAGCTTTCTTT. This encodes CASSISGARTEAFF.

This chain joins TRBV6-6 and TRBJ2-5, with TRBD1 matching over 7 bases. The CDR3 contains 15 residues. Unmatched junction bases numbered 6, after V lost 0 bases and J lost 5 bases. CDR1 is MNHNY and CDR2 is SVGAGI in the germline V gene (reference sequence). The DNA of the CDR3 is TGTGCCAGCAGTTACTCGGCGACAGGGCAGGAGACCCAGTACTTC. This encodes CASSYSATGQETQYF.

The chain has TRBV10-1 and TRBJ2-1; a weak D match, TRBD2 (6 bases). V was clipped by 3 bases and J by 4 bases, with 16 bases between them. Germline lookup yields CDR1 WNHNN and CDR2 SYGVQD (reference sequence). CDR3 size: 16 residues. The CDR3 reads CASSEPGLGGYNEQFF. CDR3 in DNA: TGCGCCAGCAGTGAACCGGGACTTGGCGGGTACAATGAGCAGTTCTTC.

This clone has more than one count but fewer than ten. The genes are TRBV19 and TRBJ2-7, with 9 bases fitting TRBD2. Germline V lookup: CDR1 LNHDA, CDR2 SQIVND (reference sequence). The CDR3 loop spans 14 amino acids. With 4 bases clipped from V and 5 bases from J, the junction kept 6 bases outside the gene matches. The CDR3, as DNA: TGTGCCAGTAGTAGCGGGAGGGCCATCAACGAGCAGTACTTC. This sequence encodes CASSSGRAINEQYF.

The gene calls are TRBV7-6 and TRBJ2-7, with TRBD2 matching 10 bases. Per the germline V gene, CDR1 is SGHVS and CDR2 is FNYEAQ. The CDR3 spans 15 residues. V lost 1 base, J lost 5 bases, and 5 bases stayed unmatched. The CDR3 is CASSLEASGRDEQYF. CDR3 bases: TGTGCCAGCAGCTTAGAGGCTAGCGGGAGAGACGAGCAGTACTTC.

The chain is built from TRBV2 and TRBJ2-2, with TRBD2 matching over 16 bases. This CDR3 comprises 19 residues. CDR1 SNHLY and CDR2 FYNNEI come from the germline V gene. V dropped 1 base and J dropped 1; count of bases not matched to a gene: 3. In DNA, the CDR3 is TGTGCCAGCAGTGAAGGTGGGACTAGCGGGAGGGAGAACACCGGGGAGCTGTTTTTT. Amino acids: CASSEGGTSGRENTGELFF.

V usage is TRBV10-1 and J usage is TRBJ2-7; D is unclear. CDR3 length: 10 amino acids. The germline V gene has CDR1 WNHNN and CDR2 SYGVQD (reference sequence). V was shortened by 5 bases and J by 9 bases, with 8 bases between the two germline ends. CDR3 sequence (DNA): TGCGCCAGCAGTCCTTCTGTGCAGTACTTC. Protein sequence: CASSPSVQYF.

This clone was seen more than once but under ten times. The chain links TRBV28 to TRBJ2-7, with D hard to call. The V and J ends lost 7 bases and 2 bases respectively, with 12 bases between them. The germline CDR1 and CDR2 sequences are MDHEN and SYDVKM. The CDR3 runs to 13 residues. CDR3 sequence reads: CASNRQPTYEQYF. The CDR3, as DNA: TGTGCCAGCAATCGGCAACCTACCTACGAGCAGTACTTC.

This clone was recorded only once. The chain recombines TRBV27 with TRBJ2-3, with TRBD2 matching 10 bases. The length of the CDR3 is 15 residues. In germline, CDR1 is MNHEY, CDR2 SMNVEV (reference sequence). Unmatched junction bases numbered 8, after V lost 4 bases and J lost 7 bases. Here the CDR3 DNA reads TGTGCCAGCAGTTCGACAACTACTAGCGGGAATACGCAGTATTTT. It is translated as CASSSTTTSGNTQYF.

The chain has TRBV4-3 and TRBJ1-2; D is uncertain. Germline-derived CDR1 and CDR2 are LGHNA and YSLEER. CDR3 length equals 13 residues. V was clipped by 1 base and J by 4 bases, with 7 bases between them. The CDR3 region has the DNA TGCGCCAGCAGCCAAGGCGGGAGCTATGGCTACACCTTC. It is translated as CASSQGGSYGYTF.

The V gene is TRBV11-2, the J gene TRBJ2-7; D not resolved. The germline gives CDR1 SGHAT, CDR2 FQNNGV. CDR3 length: 14 residues. The V and J ends lost 2 bases and 4 bases respectively, with 12 bases between them. CDR3 in DNA: TGTGCCAGCAGCTTAAGGAGAGGTCAGTACGAGCAGTACTTC. The encoded protein is CASSLRRGQYEQYF.

This chain connects TRBV30 to TRBJ2-1; TRBD2 matches 8 bases. The CDR3 loop spans 14 amino acids. V dropped 4 bases and J dropped 6; count of bases not matched to a gene: 8. Germline CDR1 and CDR2: GTSNPN and SVGIG (reference sequence). The CDR3: CAWTDLRGGNEQFF. CDR3 nucleotide sequence: TGTGCCTGGACGGACTTACGGGGGGGCAATGAGCAGTTCTTC.

This chain joins TRBV7-9 and TRBJ2-7; 8 bases map to TRBD2. CDR3 length: 14 residues. V shed 10 bases, J shed 6 bases, and the junction held 14 bases outside the gene matches. CDR1 is SEHNR and CDR2 is FQNEAQ in the germline V gene (reference sequence). CDR3 protein: CAIPGPKAGAEQYF. The DNA of the CDR3 is TGTGCCATCCCCGGCCCTAAAGCGGGAGCCGAGCAGTACTTC.

The CDR3 protein is CASRRSSGTILAKNIQYF. CDR3 coding DNA: TGTGCCAGCCGGCGAAGTAGCGGGACAATACTAGCCAAAAACATTCAGTACTTC. The chain recombines TRBV2 with TRBJ2-4; 8 bases align to TRBD2. CDR3 length: 18 residues. Germline V gene lookup returns CDR1 SNHLY and CDR2 FYNNEI. Trimming took 8 bases from V and 0 from J; bases not matched to a gene: 15.

The chain employs TRBV5-1 and TRBJ2-3; 9 bases fit TRBD1. Losses at the gene ends were 3 bases for V and 6 bases for J; bases not matched to a gene: 14. This CDR3 has 17 amino acids. CDR1 SGHRS and CDR2 YFSETQ come from the germline V gene. Here the CDR3 reads CASSYLGDRDLMDTQYF. The CDR3 nucleotides are TGCGCCAGCAGCTACTTAGGGGACAGGGATTTGATGGATACGCAGTATTTT.

The rearrangement joins TRBV2 to TRBJ2-7, with D possibly being TRBD1 (7 bases). Deletions cut 5 bases from V and 4 bases from J, with 15 bases between. This CDR3 region has 14 residues. CDR1 and CDR2 from the germline V gene are SNHLY and FYNNEI. CDR3 coding DNA: TGTGCCAGCAGTAAACTTGCAGGGGGGTACGAGCAGTACTTC. As protein: CASSKLAGGYEQYF.

The rearrangement joins TRBV29-1 to TRBJ1-3; D uncertain. In germline, CDR1 is SQVTM, CDR2 ANQGSEA. CDR3 length: 14 residues. V lost 4 bases and J 0 bases, leaving 10 bases between the germline ends. The CDR3 DNA reads as TGCAGCGTTGGAGGACGGTCCTCTGGAAACACCATATATTTT. Encoded protein: CSVGGRSSGNTIYF.